This section outlines one T cell receptor (beta chain) sequence together with its context. What it binds is not known. The data were produced by immunoSEQ multiplex PCR, yet TCRdb's version contains in-frame clones alone and is incomplete. The sample holds a few hundred thousand clones, just over 95% seen once. This specimen belongs to a study of shared clonotypes between healthy human individuals. Study results and caveats: A generally larger estimated richness was seen in naive subsets than in memory subsets. Naive CD4 clonotypes were shared across a few donors at about 5%.

This sequence was found in a man younger than 40 in good health. The sample taken for sequencing was memory CD8+ T cells sorted from blood. Stated subset: CD45RO+ cells pooled with CCR7-negative TemRA cells.

CDR3 in amino acids: CASSLVWGTLYNEQFF. CDR3 nucleotides: TGTGCCAGCAGCTTAGTCTGGGGGACGCTCTACAATGAGCAGTTCTTC. This chain links TRBV7-9 with TRBJ2-1; D may match TRBD1 or TRBD2 (5 bases each). With 1 base removed from V and 3 bases from J, the gap between germline ends came to 13 bases. Germline values: CDR1 SEHNR, CDR2 FQNEAQ (reference sequence). CDR3 size: 16 residues.